One sample yielded the 8 T cell receptor beta chains listed below, sequenced in a study of response to subunit inactivated influenza vaccine. TCRdb reanalysed the RT-PCR reads using MiXCR and keeps one entry per CDR3 protein. The table has approximately 680,000 distinct CDR3 sequences, 15% to 18% seen once. The source was PBMCs from blood, collected roughly 12 days after vaccination. The receptors here all came from a man aged 50 to 60 who received an inactivated influenza vaccine.

The rearrangement joins TRBV30 to TRBJ2-1, with a possible D match to TRBD2 (6 bases). This CDR3 has 13 residues. The ends were cut back, 2 bases at V and 8 bases at J, with 13 bases in the middle. Germline lookup yields CDR1 GTSNPN and CDR2 SVGIG (reference sequence). The CDR3 region is CAWSPGRRYEQFF. CDR3 DNA: TGTGCCTGGAGTCCTGGGAGGAGATATGAGCAGTTCTTC. Based on the CDR3 plus reference TRBV30 and TRBJ2-1, the full variable domain is SQTIHQWPATLVQPVGSPLSLECTVEGTSNPNLYWYRQAAGRGLQLLFYSVGIGQISSEVPQNLSASRPQDRQFILSSKKLLLSDSGFYLCAWSPGRRYEQFFGPGTRLTVL.

V gene TRBV14 combines with J gene TRBJ2-5; TRBD1 is a possible D gene (6 bases). The CDR3 has 12 residues. The germline V gene has CDR1 SGHDN and CDR2 FVKESK. V was pared by 0 bases and J by 7 bases, with 6 bases between. CDR3 sequence reads: CASSQDRGTQYF. CDR3 in DNA: TGTGCCAGCAGCCAAGACAGGGGGACCCAGTACTTC. Supplemented by reference TRBV14 and TRBJ2-5, the full variable domain reads EAGVTQFPSHSVIEKGQTVTLRCDPISGHDNLYWYRRVMGKEIKFLLHFVKESKQDESGMPNNRFLAERTGGTYSTLKVQPAELEDSGVYFCASSQDRGTQYFGPGTRLLVL.

This rearrangement joins TRBV20-1 to TRBJ2-5; D tentatively reads TRBD1 or TRBD2 (5 bases each). This CDR3 has 13 residues. Trimming stripped 4 bases from V and 2 bases from J, with 11 bases between. Germline CDR1 and CDR2: DFQATT and SNEGSKA (reference sequence). In DNA form, the CDR3 reads TGCAGTGCTAACCCTGGGGGACAAGAGACCCAGTACTTC. It codes for CSANPGGQETQYF.

This clonotype showed up just once. The J gene is TRBJ1-5, the V gene TRBV7-9, with a weak D call TRBD1 (5 bases). Trimming shortened V by 1 base and J by 6 bases, and 13 bases separated the two germline ends. The CDR3 runs to 15 residues. Germline V gene data show CDR1 as SEHNR and CDR2 as FQNEAQ (reference sequence). Here the CDR3 reads CASSLGDVGTQPQHF. For the CDR3, the DNA is TGTGCCAGCAGCTTAGGGGATGTGGGGACTCAGCCCCAGCATTTT.

The chain has TRBV11-2 and TRBJ2-2, with D possibly TRBD1 on 5 matching bases. This CDR3 comprises 17 residues. V gave up 1 base and J gave up 0 bases, with 12 bases separating them. Germline CDR1 and CDR2: SGHAT and FQNNGV. CDR3 DNA: TGTGCCAGCAGCTTAGGGTCTAGGACACCGAACACCGGGGAGCTGTTTTTT. This translates into CASSLGSRTPNTGELFF.

The rearrangement links TRBV7-3 to TRBJ1-1; possible D gene TRBD1, 5 bases. This CDR3 has 15 amino acids. Trimming stripped 5 bases from V and 0 bases from J, with 13 bases between. Germline V gene data show CDR1 as SGHTA and CDR2 as FQGTGA. This CDR3 reads CASSEGVGMNTEAFF. In DNA, the CDR3 is TGTGCCAGCAGCGAAGGGGTCGGCATGAACACTGAAGCTTTCTTT.

This chain connects TRBV25-1 to TRBJ2-6; tentatively, D is TRBD1 (6 bases). This CDR3 has 18 amino acids. V gave up 1 base and J gave up 1 base, with 14 bases separating them. Per the germline V gene, CDR1 is MGHDK and CDR2 is SYGVNS. In DNA, the CDR3 is TGTGCCAGCAGTGAATTTGGGCAGGGGAAGTCTGGGGCCAACGTCCTGACTTTC. Its protein is CASSEFGQGKSGANVLTF.

In its sample, this clonotype was seen a few times. V is TRBV5-6 and J is TRBJ2-5, with D perhaps TRBD1 (5 bases). Germline CDR1 and CDR2: SGHDT and YYEEEE. V lost 0 bases, J lost 0 bases, and 9 bases lay in between. The CDR3 is 15 amino acids. The CDR3 reads CASSLDPGYQETQYF. Written as DNA, the CDR3 is TGTGCCAGCAGCTTGGACCCAGGGTACCAAGAGACCCAGTACTTC. The full variable domain, its missing parts supplied by reference TRBV5-6 and TRBJ2-5, is DAGVTQSPTHLIKTRGQQVTLRCSPKSGHDTVSWYQQALGQGPQFIFQYYEEEERQRGNFPDRFSGHQFPNYSSELNVNALLLGDSALYLCASSLDPGYQETQYFGPGTRLLVL.